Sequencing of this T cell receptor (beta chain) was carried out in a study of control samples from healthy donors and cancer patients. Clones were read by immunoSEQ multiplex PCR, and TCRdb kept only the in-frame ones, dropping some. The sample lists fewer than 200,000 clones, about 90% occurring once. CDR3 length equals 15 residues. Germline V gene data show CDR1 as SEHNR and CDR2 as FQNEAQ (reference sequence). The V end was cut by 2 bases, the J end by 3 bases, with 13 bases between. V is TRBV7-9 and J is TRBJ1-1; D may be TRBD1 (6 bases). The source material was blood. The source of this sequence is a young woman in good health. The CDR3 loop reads CASSLSQGGDTEAFF. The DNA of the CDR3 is TGTGCCAGCAGCTTATCACAGGGCGGAGACACTGAAGCTTTCTTT.